Following are 27 T cell receptor beta chains from one sample sequenced in a study of shared clonotypes between healthy human individuals. This table comes from immunoSEQ multiplex PCR, and its TCRdb copy is limited to in-frame clones, with some not included. The sample gives about 700,000 clones, approximately 74% of which show up once; over 1.5% is in the top ten. Sequencing was carried out using memory CD4+ T cells sorted from blood. Specified subset: CD45RA-negative fraction. The receptors stem from a woman aged 25 to 39 in good health.

The CDR3 spells CASSDRTSSSGANVLTF. The CDR3 DNA is TGTGCCAGCAGTGATAGGACGTCCAGCTCTGGGGCCAACGTCCTGACTTTC. V gene TRBV2 combines with J gene TRBJ2-6; unclear D gene. Germline assignment: CDR1 SNHLY and CDR2 FYNNEI. This CDR3 has 17 amino acids. Trimming shortened V by 3 bases and J by 0 bases, and 12 bases separated the two germline ends.

This clone was observed once. The chain uses TRBV10-3 and TRBJ2-5; 7 nucleotides match TRBD2. V was clipped by 6 bases and J by 2 bases; unmatched bases: 3. The CDR3 is 13 residues long. From germline, CDR1 is ENHRY and CDR2 SYGVKD. The CDR3 DNA sequence: TGTGCCATCAGGGCGGGAGTACAAGAGACCCAGTACTTC. Encoded protein: CAIRAGVQETQYF.

The rearrangement joins TRBV11-2 to TRBJ2-2, with 9 positions matching TRBD2. The germline V gene encodes CDR1 SGHAT and CDR2 FQNNGV. Germline trimming cut 2 bases from V and 7 bases from J; bases unmatched to any gene: 8. This CDR3 has 16 residues. CDR3 sequence: CASSLSSSGNGGELFF. The CDR3 nucleotides read TGTGCCAGCAGCTTAAGCTCTAGCGGGAATGGCGGGGAGCTGTTTTTT.

As to this clone: Given a much more abundant clone one base away, this may be a read error. The sample carries other DNA sequences with the same CDR3. This chain connects TRBV9 to TRBJ2-2; 7 bases agree with TRBD2. CDR1 is SGDLS and CDR2 is YYNGEE in the germline V gene. This CDR3 spans 17 amino acids. V lost 0 bases to trimming and J lost 7 bases; unmatched junction nucleotides: 12. CDR3 DNA sequence: TGTGCCAGCAGCGTAGGGGGGGGAGAGGGTTACGGCGGGGAGCTGTTTTTT. It translates to CASSVGGGEGYGGELFF.

This sequence joins TRBV9 and TRBJ2-7; D possibly corresponds to TRBD2 (6 bases). The V gene lost 4 bases and the J gene lost 1 base, with 15 bases spanning the gap. The CDR3 has 15 residues. The germline V gene encodes CDR1 SGDLS and CDR2 YYNGEE. In nucleotides, the CDR3 is TGTGCCAGCAGCTCCGGGGGAACGATTTCCTACGAGCAGTACTTC. Translating gives CASSSGGTISYEQYF.

About this clone itself: The CDR3 carries no conserved terminal phenylalanine or tryptophan, so it likely arises from a read error. The limits of the CDR3 on the DNA are not certain, so only TCRdb's listed CDR3 is given. The genes are TRBV6-1 and TRBJ2-7. Germline CDR1 and CDR2: MNHNS and SASEGT. From its first to its last residue, the CDR3 has 12 amino acids. CDR3 protein: CASSELVGPLQT.

The chain carries TRBV19 and TRBJ1-2; a weak D match, TRBD1 (5 bases). The CDR3 totals 15 residues. The V end lost 4 bases, the J end lost 4 bases, and 16 bases lay between the germline ends. The V gene's germline CDR1 is LNHDA and CDR2 SQIVND (reference sequence). The DNA for the CDR3 is TGTGCCAGTAGTACTGGCGGGACCTCGATCTATGGCTACACCTTC. Encoded protein: CASSTGGTSIYGYTF.

The V and J genes are TRBV5-1 and TRBJ2-3, with a possible D match to TRBD2 (6 bases). Germline V gene lookup returns CDR1 SGHRS and CDR2 YFSETQ. The CDR3 runs 16 residues. Deletions cut 0 bases from V and 4 bases from J, with 15 bases between. The CDR3 DNA reads TGCGCCAGCAGCTTGGGATCCGGGGGATTCCCAGATACGCAGTATTTT. It codes for CASSLGSGGFPDTQYF.

This sequence joins TRBV28 and TRBJ1-1; possible D gene TRBD1, 6 bases. The CDR3 has 15 residues. Looked up from germline, CDR1 is MDHEN and CDR2 is SYDVKM. V was pared by 1 base and J by 1 base, with 10 bases between. CDR3 protein: CASSLLQGGNTEAFF. The CDR3 nucleotides are TGTGCCAGCAGTTTATTACAGGGTGGGAACACTGAAGCTTTCTTT.

This clone was detected a few times. The V and J genes are TRBV6-4 and TRBJ2-1; 8 bases match TRBD2. The J segment lost 6 bases and the V segment lost 4 bases, leaving 2 bases of the junction unmatched. Per the germline V gene, CDR1 is MRHNA and CDR2 is SNTAGT. This CDR3 comprises 13 residues. This CDR3 is CASSAGTSNEQFF. CDR3 bases: TGTGCCAGCAGTGCCGGGACTAGCAATGAGCAGTTCTTC.

This clone was counted a few times. The chain employs TRBV28 and TRBJ2-7; D gene uncertain. CDR1 is MDHEN, CDR2 SYDVKM, per germline. Trimming removed 6 bases at V and 0 bases at J, with 15 bases between. The CDR3 consists of 15 residues. The CDR3, as DNA: TGTGCCAGCAGGTCGGCGGCAGGTAGCTCCTACGAGCAGTACTTC. It is translated as CASRSAAGSSYEQYF.

J is TRBJ1-2 and V is TRBV7-2; D gene ambiguous. V dropped 4 bases and J dropped 6 bases, with 15 bases sitting between them. From germline, CDR1 is SGHTA and CDR2 FQGNSA. This CDR3 is built from 14 residues. CDR3 sequence: CASSSYSEVHGYTF. CDR3 coding DNA: TGTGCCAGCAGCTCCTACTCGGAGGTTCATGGCTACACCTTC.

The rearrangement joins TRBV2 to TRBJ1-3; D is perhaps TRBD1 (6 bases). Germline CDR1 and CDR2: SNHLY and FYNNEI. Trimming stripped 8 bases from V and 2 bases from J, with 10 bases between. The CDR3 totals 13 residues. CDR3 sequence: CASDNRAGNTIYF. The CDR3 nucleotides read TGTGCCAGCGATAACAGGGCTGGAAACACCATATATTTT.

V is TRBV5-4 and J is TRBJ2-5, with TRBD2 matching over 14 bases. This CDR3 has 20 amino acids. The germline V gene encodes CDR1 SGHNT and CDR2 YYREEE (reference sequence). The trim removed 0 bases at V and 2 bases at J, leaving 12 bases unmatched. The CDR3 sequence is CASSLGLAGGARQSQETQYF. The CDR3 DNA sequence: TGTGCCAGCAGCTTGGGACTAGCGGGAGGGGCCCGACAGTCACAAGAGACCCAGTACTTC. Together with reference TRBV5-4 and TRBJ2-5, the CDR3 gives the full variable domain: ETGVTQSPTHLIKTRGQQVTLRCSSQSGHNTVSWYQQALGQGPQFIFQYYREEENGRGNFPPRFSGLQFPNYSSELNVNALELDDSALYLCASSLGLAGGARQSQETQYFGPGTRLLVL.

The chain combines TRBV7-9 with TRBJ1-1; 10 nucleotides line up with TRBD1. After removal of 5 bases from V and 2 bases from J, the junction contained 2 bases not matched to a gene. This CDR3 has 14 residues. Per the germline V gene, CDR1 is SEHNR and CDR2 is FQNEAQ (reference sequence). The CDR3 reads CASSPTGGNTEAFF. Here the CDR3 DNA reads TGTGCCAGCAGCCCGACAGGGGGCAACACTGAAGCTTTCTTT.

This chain links TRBV11-2 with TRBJ2-1, with unresolved D. This CDR3 is built from 12 residues. Germline CDR1 is SGHAT and CDR2 is FQNNGV. The V end was cut by 1 base, the J end by 9 bases, with 7 bases between. This CDR3 reads CASSLVVFEQFF. The DNA of the CDR3 is TGTGCCAGCAGCTTAGTAGTTTTTGAGCAGTTCTTC.

This clone was found once. The rearrangement uses TRBV7-9 and TRBJ1-3; tentative D call: TRBD1 (5 bases). The length of the CDR3 is 18 residues. CDR1 and CDR2 from the germline V gene are SEHNR and FQNEAQ (reference sequence). Trimming took 7 bases from V and 4 from J, leaving 26 bases between them. CDR3: CASTKSGDSTREGNTIYF. The CDR3 nucleotides read TGTGCCAGCACTAAATCGGGGGACTCTACCCGGGAAGGAAACACCATATATTTT.

The rearrangement joins TRBV6-6 to TRBJ1-1; D remains ambiguous. CDR1 is MNHNY and CDR2 is SVGAGI in the germline V gene (reference sequence). The CDR3 totals 12 residues. V was trimmed by 2 bases and J by 8 bases, leaving 9 bases between them. DNA of the CDR3: TGTGCCAGCAGTTACCGTTCCGGAGAAGCTTTCTTT. Translating it yields CASSYRSGEAFF.

This chain connects TRBV4-1 to TRBJ2-4, with TRBD1 identical over 9 bases. Germline CDR1 reads MGHRA; CDR2 reads YSYEKL. J lost 1 base, V lost 4 bases, and 5 bases had no gene match. This CDR3 has 16 amino acids. The DNA of the CDR3 is TGCGCCAGCAGCCTACAGACAGGGGGTGCCAAAAACATTCAGTACTTC. Residues: CASSLQTGGAKNIQYF.

V usage is TRBV28 and J usage is TRBJ2-1, with TRBD2 matching over 7 bases. In germline, CDR1 is MDHEN, CDR2 SYDVKM. Trimming removed 5 bases from V and 0 bases from J; junction bases left unmatched: 7. This CDR3 has 16 amino acids. CDR3 in amino acids: CASSGSGVSSYNEQFF. The DNA for the CDR3 is TGTGCCAGCAGTGGAAGCGGGGTCAGCTCCTACAATGAGCAGTTCTTC.

The rearrangement links TRBV7-3 to TRBJ2-6; D remains ambiguous. The CDR3 length is 13 residues. Germline values: CDR1 SGHTA, CDR2 FQGTGA. V lost 6 bases to trimming and J lost 4 bases, with 7 bases between them. In DNA form, the CDR3 reads TGTGCCAGCAGAAGGGCCGGGGCCAACGTCCTGACTTTC. It specifies CASRRAGANVLTF.

Worth noting for this clone: A read error may be the cause here, since a much bigger clone is one base away. Since the CDR3 does not end with the conserved phenylalanine or tryptophan, this likely comes from a read error. The V gene is TRBV9, the J gene TRBJ2-3; D is perhaps TRBD1 or TRBD2 (5 bases each). The V end lost 4 bases, the J end lost 5 bases, and 17 bases lay between the germline ends. CDR1 is SGDLS and CDR2 is YYNGEE in the germline V gene. The CDR3 length is 15 residues. The CDR3 region is CASSPVTGPGDTQYL. For the CDR3, the DNA is TGTGCCAGCAGCCCGGTGACGGGGCCGGGAGATACGCAGTATCTT.

This clone was found once. The chain is built from TRBV4-1 and TRBJ2-2; 9 positions match TRBD2. Trimming at V came to 1 base and at J to 4 bases, leaving 7 bases not matched to a gene. The CDR3 runs to 17 residues. Germline loops: CDR1 MGHRA, CDR2 YSYEKL. The CDR3 DNA follows: TGCGCCAGCAGCCAAGCCGTAACTAGCGGGTTCACCGGGGAGCTGTTTTTT. Translating gives CASSQAVTSGFTGELFF.

In its sample, this clone is medium-sized. The rearrangement links TRBV29-1 to TRBJ1-2; D ambiguous. This CDR3 comprises 14 residues. Germline CDR1 and CDR2: SQVTM and ANQGSEA. The germline V and J ends were trimmed by 2 bases and 1 base, with 11 bases remaining between them. CDR3 amino acids: CSVESPSSNYGYTF. For the CDR3, the DNA is TGCAGCGTTGAATCCCCGAGCAGTAACTATGGCTACACCTTC.

At least ten counts were recorded for this clone. The chain carries TRBV19 and TRBJ1-1; D not resolved. V lost 0 bases to trimming and J lost 2 bases, with 7 bases between them. Germline-derived CDR1 and CDR2 are LNHDA and SQIVND (reference sequence). This CDR3 has 14 amino acids. Here the CDR3 reads CASSIEHFNTEAFF. CDR3 nucleotides: TGTGCCAGTAGTATAGAACACTTTAACACTGAAGCTTTCTTT.

The rearrangement uses TRBV5-1 and TRBJ2-2, with 9 positions matching TRBD2. V lost 2 bases and J lost 5; bases outside the gene matches: 7. Germline CDR1 is SGHRS and CDR2 is YFSETQ. The CDR3 runs to 16 residues. CDR3 amino acids: CASSLNLAGHTGELFF. The CDR3 DNA follows: TGCGCCAGCAGCTTAAATCTAGCGGGACATACCGGGGAGCTGTTTTTT.

V usage is TRBV2 and J usage is TRBJ1-1; no clear D. V gave up 6 bases and J gave up 1 base, with 9 bases separating them. This CDR3 is built from 13 residues. Germline values: CDR1 SNHLY, CDR2 FYNNEI. The CDR3 DNA reads TGTGCCAGCAGCATTAGGACGAACACTGAAGCTTTCTTT. It is translated as CASSIRTNTEAFF. The whole variable domain, filled in from reference TRBV2 and TRBJ1-1, reads EPEVTQTPSHQVTQMGQEVILRCVPISNHLYFYWYRQILGQKVEFLVSFYNNEISEKSEIFDDQFSVERPDGSNFTLKIRSTKLEDSAMYFCASSIRTNTEAFFGQGTRLTVV.